The T cell receptor (beta chain) described here comes from a study of blood T cell repertoires in COVID-19. All recovered Cohort 3 donors got two negative PCRs, got clearance, or saw symptom resolution. Assay: immunoSEQ multiplex PCR; the TCRdb copy retains only in-frame clones and omits some. Among about 350,000 clones listed, 87% were seen once. V dropped 7 bases and J dropped 2; count of bases not matched to a gene: 14. CDR1 and CDR2 from the germline V gene are LNHDA and SQIVND (reference sequence). The CDR3 loop spans 17 amino acids. The TCR was taken from a woman in her twenties or thirties who had recovered from COVID-19. The sample comprised PBMCs or T cells enriched from blood (not recorded which). The chain links TRBV19 to TRBJ2-5, with 9 bases identical to TRBD2. In nucleotides, the CDR3 is TGTGCCAGTACCCCCCGGGTAGCGGGAGACCGGCAAGAGACCCAGTACTTC. Amino acids: CASTPRVAGDRQETQYF.